This T cell receptor (beta chain) was captured in a study of prognosis after radiotherapy for stage I lung cancer. At the level of the study: Medically, all non-small cell lung cancer patients were deemed inoperable. Approximately 11 patients had adenocarcinoma tumors, while squamous cell carcinoma tumors were found in six to eight.

The CDR3 has 16 amino acids. V dropped 5 bases and J dropped 0 bases, with 14 bases sitting between them. The germline V gene has CDR1 SGHAT and CDR2 FQNNGV. Two-round multiplex PCR amplified TCR beta CDR3 from genomic DNA. The authors ran first-round PCR with primers specific to each TRBV and TRBJ gene. TCRdb passed the multiplex PCR reads through MiXCR, listing each CDR3 protein once. The sample comprises fewer than 20,000 distinct CDR3 sequences, 15% to 20% of which are singletons, and around two fifths rests with the top ten. By share, this clonotype counts as medium-sized. V is TRBV11-2 and J is TRBJ2-1, with a weak D call TRBD2 (5 bases). This specimen consisted of PBMCs, obtained before or after stereotactic body radiation therapy (not recorded which). The sequence came from a donor over 45 with non-small cell lung cancer. Written as DNA, the CDR3 is TGTGCCAGCAGCCTTAGTTGGGCGGGCTCCTACAATGAGCAGTTCTTC. It specifies CASSLSWAGSYNEQFF. Full variable domain (remainder filled in from reference TRBV11-2 and TRBJ2-1): EAGVAQSPRYKIIEKRQSVAFWCNPISGHATLYWYQQILGQGPKLLIQFQNNGVVDDSQLPKDRFSAERLKGVDSTLKIQPAKLEDSAVYLCASSLSWAGSYNEQFFGPGTRLTVL.